This T cell receptor (beta chain) was sequenced in a study of early T cells in non-severe SARS-CoV-2 infection. Study conclusions and caveats: Private and CD4 specificities were missed by VDJdb matching, which favored anti-spike CD8 responses.

TCRdb re-derived calls from the 5' RACE reads in MiXCR, one entry per CDR3 protein. The sample holds about 55,000 distinct CDR3 sequences, approximately 12% seen once. This clonotype was observed a handful of times. Its target is unknown. CDR3 size: 15 residues. V was clipped by 2 bases and J by 3 bases; unmatched bases: 6. CDR1 and CDR2 from the germline V gene are SGHVS and FNYEAQ. Material: whole blood. This chain uses TRBV7-6 with TRBJ2-7; 8 bases are shared with TRBD1. The TCR sequence derives from an adult who was a healthcare worker with PCR-confirmed SARS-CoV-2 infection or an uninfected control (not recorded which). For the CDR3, the DNA is TGTGCCAGCAGCTTATATGGGACAGGAGGCTACGAGCAGTACTTC. It is translated as CASSLYGTGGYEQYF. Drawing the rest from reference TRBV7-6 and TRBJ2-7, the complete variable domain is GAGVSQSPRYKVTKRGQDVALRCDPISGHVSLYWYRQALGQGPEFLTYFNYEAQQDKSGLPNDRFSAERPEGSISTLTIQRTEQRDSAMYRCASSLYGTGGYEQYFGPGTRLTVT.